The 7 T cell receptor beta chains listed next were all sequenced from one sample in a study of post-analysis software for immune sequencing data. No cognate antigen is known for these TCRs. Findings of the study overall: Relative to controls, patients had 5 or 6 TRBV segments at higher frequency, with TRBV5-6, TRBV5-1 and TRBV20-1 among these.

Included in the TCR beta cDNA libraries were unique molecular identifiers. Via MiXCR, TCRdb re-called the PCR reads, giving one row per CDR3 protein. The sample has fewer than 900,000 distinct CDR3 sequences; about 45% are singletons. The sample was blood. These receptors all come from a girl aged 10 to 17 with multiple sclerosis.

The chain employs TRBV4-3 and TRBJ2-4; 11 bases fit TRBD2. The last part of the DNA fits TRBJ2-7 better; the J call may be wrong. The CDR3 runs to 18 residues. Germline V lookup: CDR1 LGHNA, CDR2 YSLEER. The DNA of the CDR3 is TGCGCCAGCAGCCAAGAGTCCCAGGGAGGGACTAGCGGTCACGAGCAGTACTTC. This translates into CASSQESQGGTSGHEQYF.

The DNA of the CDR3 is TGCGCCAGCAGCTTGGGACAGGGTGTCCATTCACCCCTCCACTTT. Translating gives CASSLGQGVHSPLHF. The chain couples TRBV5-1 to TRBJ1-6; the match to TRBD1 covers 7 bases. After removal of 0 bases from V and 8 bases from J, the junction contained 5 bases not matched to a gene. The length of the CDR3 is 15 residues. The germline V gene has CDR1 SGHRS and CDR2 YFSETQ.

This clonotype was picked up a small number of times. The genes are TRBV20-1 and TRBJ2-3; weak D call: TRBD2 (5 bases). CDR3 size: 14 residues. Looked up from germline, CDR1 is DFQATT and CDR2 is SNEGSKA (reference sequence). Trimming removed 4 bases at V and 2 bases at J, with 13 bases between. The CDR3: CSAKRGFDTDTQYF. DNA of the CDR3: TGCAGTGCTAAAAGAGGGTTCGACACAGATACGCAGTATTTT.

The chain uses TRBV5-1 and TRBJ2-7; 8 bases line up with TRBD2. The last part of the DNA fits TRBJ2-5 better; the J call may be wrong. Germline assignment: CDR1 SGHRS and CDR2 YFSETQ. The CDR3 runs to 16 residues. In DNA form, the CDR3 reads TGCGCCAGCAGCTTGGTACCGGCGGGAGGAGGGGAGACCCAGTACTTC. Translation gives CASSLVPAGGGETQYF.

The rearrangement joins TRBV7-3 to TRBJ2-4, with D hard to call. The J call is in doubt because the DNA end fits TRBJ2-7 better. The CDR3 is 13 amino acids. Germline CDR1 is SGHTA and CDR2 is FQGTGA. CDR3 coding DNA: TGTGCCAGCAGCTTAAGGATTACCGACGAGCAGTACTTC. This translates into CASSLRITDEQYF.

In its sample, this clonotype was seen a few times. The genes are TRBV20-1 and TRBJ2-1, with TRBD1 matching over 9 bases. CDR1 and CDR2 from the germline V gene are DFQATT and SNEGSKA (reference sequence). The CDR3 extends over 17 amino acids. After removal of 0 bases from V and 0 bases from J, the junction contained 6 bases not matched to a gene. As DNA, the CDR3 is TGCAGTGCTAGAGATGCATCGACAGGGGGCTCCTACAATGAGCAGTTCTTC. Residues: CSARDASTGGSYNEQFF.

V gene TRBV7-2 combines with J gene TRBJ1-1, with TRBD1 identical over 11 bases. CDR3 length equals 17 residues. V gave up 5 bases and J gave up 6 bases; unmatched junction bases: 14. The V gene's germline CDR1 is SGHTA and CDR2 FQGNSA. As DNA, the CDR3 is TGTGCCAGCAGCCGGGACAGGGGGACTCGCGGGTATTCTGAAGCTTTCTTT. This gives the protein CASSRDRGTRGYSEAFF.